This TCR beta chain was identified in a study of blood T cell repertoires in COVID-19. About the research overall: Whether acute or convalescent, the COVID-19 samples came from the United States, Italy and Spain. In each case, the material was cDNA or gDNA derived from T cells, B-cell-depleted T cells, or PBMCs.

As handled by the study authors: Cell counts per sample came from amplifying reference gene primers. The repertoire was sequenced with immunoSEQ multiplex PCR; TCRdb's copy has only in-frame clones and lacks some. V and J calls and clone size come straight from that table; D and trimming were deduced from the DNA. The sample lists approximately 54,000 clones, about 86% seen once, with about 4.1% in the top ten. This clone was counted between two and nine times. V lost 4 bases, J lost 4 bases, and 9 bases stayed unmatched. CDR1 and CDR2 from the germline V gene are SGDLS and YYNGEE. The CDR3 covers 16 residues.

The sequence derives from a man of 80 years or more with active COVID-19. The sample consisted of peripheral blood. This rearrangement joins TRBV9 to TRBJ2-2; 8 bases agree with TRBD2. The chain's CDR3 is CASSTRTSRLTGELFF. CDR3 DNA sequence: TGTGCCAGCAGCACACGGACTAGCCGGCTCACCGGGGAGCTGTTTTTT.